Following are 29 T cell receptor beta chains from one sample sequenced in a study of OX40 agonist ivuxolimab in advanced cancers. Sequencing used immunoSEQ multiplex PCR; TCRdb keeps in-frame clones, though not all of them. The sample has around 94,000 clones; roughly 84% are singletons. Sequencing used CD4+ or CD8+ T cells sorted from blood, obtained in a trial of the OX40 agonist ivuxolimab. The receptors were gathered from an adult with an advanced solid tumor such as melanoma, head and neck, liver or kidney cancer.

CDR3 residues: CASSPQGEGSNQPQHF. The CDR3 nucleotides read TGTGCCAGCTCACCACAGGGCGAGGGGAGCAATCAGCCCCAGCATTTT. The chain links TRBV18 to TRBJ1-5, with D perhaps matching TRBD1 (5 bases). Germline-derived CDR1 and CDR2 are KGHSH and LQKENI. V was pared by 1 base and J by 1 base, with 11 bases between. The CDR3 has 16 amino acids. Looking up the rest from reference TRBV18 and TRBJ1-5 gives the full variable domain: NAGVMQNPRHLVRRRGQEARLRCSPMKGHSHVYWYRQLPEEGLKFMVYLQKENIIDESGMPKERFSAEFPKEGPSILRIQQVVRGDSAAYFCASSPQGEGSNQPQHFGDGTRLSIL.

The sample holds one count of this clone. The J gene is TRBJ1-5, the V gene TRBV6-1; D is undetermined. The V and J ends lost 0 bases and 4 bases respectively, with 7 bases between them. Germline values: CDR1 MNHNS, CDR2 SASEGT. This CDR3 contains 14 residues. In DNA, the CDR3 is TGTGCCAGCAGTGAAGCGCCTTTAAATCAGCCCCAGCATTTT. It specifies CASSEAPLNQPQHF.

This chain connects TRBV6-6 to TRBJ2-7, with D perhaps given as TRBD1 or TRBD2 (5 bases each). CDR1 and CDR2 (germline): MNHNY, SVGAGI (reference sequence). The CDR3 has 16 amino acids. The V and J ends lost 0 bases and 0 bases respectively, with 12 bases between them. CDR3 nucleotides: TGTGCCAGCAGTTACTCTCGGGACCAATTCTCCTACGAGCAGTACTTC. Translating gives CASSYSRDQFSYEQYF.

The V call is TRBV4-1, the J call TRBJ1-1, with D unclear. Per the germline V gene, CDR1 is MGHRA and CDR2 is YSYEKL. The germline V and J ends were trimmed by 0 bases and 7 bases, with 3 bases remaining between them. This CDR3 region has 11 residues. DNA of the CDR3: TGCGCCAGCAGCCAAGACAGTGAAGCTTTCTTT. This codes for CASSQDSEAFF.

The chain carries TRBV27 and TRBJ1-6; D is ambiguous. Trimming stripped 0 bases from V and 7 bases from J, with 13 bases between. The CDR3 runs 16 residues. CDR1 MNHEY and CDR2 SMNVEV come from the germline V gene (reference sequence). The CDR3 DNA follows: TGTGCCAGCAGTTTATCCGGGCCGGTGGCGAATTCACCCCTCCACTTT. It encodes CASSLSGPVANSPLHF.

The V and J genes are TRBV30 and TRBJ2-5; TRBD1 is a possible D gene (5 bases). Germline-derived CDR1 and CDR2 are GTSNPN and SVGIG (reference sequence). This CDR3 has 11 residues. V shed 4 bases and J shed 3 bases, with 6 bases lying between them. The CDR3 DNA follows: TGTGCCTGGATGACAGAAGAGACCCAGTACTTC. This encodes CAWMTEETQYF.

The chain couples TRBV19 to TRBJ1-6; 7 nucleotides align to TRBD1. The ends lost 9 bases at V and 0 bases at J; junction bases unmatched: 5. This CDR3 is 15 amino acids long. Germline-derived CDR1 and CDR2 are LNHDA and SQIVND (reference sequence). The chain's CDR3 is CASRQGSSYNSPLHF. In nucleotides, the CDR3 is TGTGCCAGCAGACAGGGCAGCTCCTATAATTCACCCCTCCACTTT.

V and J are TRBV5-6 and TRBJ1-1, with no clear D. The germline V gene has CDR1 SGHDT and CDR2 YYEEEE. Deletions cut 0 bases from V and 8 bases from J, with 8 bases between. There are 12 residues in the CDR3. The CDR3 reads CASSLDGPEAFF. The CDR3 bases are TGTGCCAGCAGCTTGGATGGGCCAGAAGCTTTCTTT.

This clone has only one observation. This CDR3 reads CASSDSEGGGEPQHF. The CDR3, as DNA: TGTGCCAGCAGTGACTCGGAAGGGGGTGGCGAGCCCCAGCATTTT. The chain combines TRBV6-4 with TRBJ1-5, with D possibly matching TRBD1 (6 bases). The CDR3 extends over 15 amino acids. V was trimmed by 0 bases and J by 8 bases, leaving 14 bases between them. Germline-derived CDR1 and CDR2 are MRHNA and SNTAGT.

This rearrangement joins TRBV15 to TRBJ1-2; 7 bases match TRBD1. V shed 5 bases and J 4 bases; nucleotides not matched to a gene: 4. This CDR3 spans 13 amino acids. CDR1 and CDR2 (germline): LNHNV, YYDKDF (reference sequence). The CDR3 bases are TGTGCCACCAGCGGCGAGGGGGCCTATGGCTACACCTTC. Its translation is CATSGEGAYGYTF.

V usage is TRBV11-2 and J usage is TRBJ2-5; possibly TRBD1 or TRBD2 for D (6 bases each). V lost 5 bases, J lost 5 bases, and 15 bases lay in between. Germline-derived CDR1 and CDR2 are SGHAT and FQNNGV. This CDR3 spans 14 amino acids. The chain's CDR3 is CASSRAGGGETQYF. CDR3 sequence (DNA): TGTGCCAGCAGCCGCGCCGGGGGCGGGGAGACCCAGTACTTC.

The chain employs TRBV7-9 and TRBJ1-6; the match to TRBD1 covers 7 bases. V dropped 1 base and J dropped 3; count of bases not matched to a gene: 9. The CDR3 is 18 residues long. Germline CDR1 SEHNR, CDR2 FQNEAQ (reference sequence). The CDR3 DNA follows: TGTGCCAGCAGCTTAGAGGTGGTGACAGGGAGCTATAATTCACCCCTCCACTTT. It codes for CASSLEVVTGSYNSPLHF.

The rearrangement links TRBV4-1 to TRBJ1-4, with D possibly matching TRBD1 (5 bases). The V gene lost 4 bases and the J gene lost 7 bases, with 13 bases spanning the gap. In germline, CDR1 is MGHRA, CDR2 YSYEKL. This CDR3 comprises 14 residues. The CDR3 DNA reads as TGCGCCAGCAGCCGAGAAGGGGCCAGTGAAAAACTGTTTTTT. Its protein is CASSREGASEKLFF.

The V gene is TRBV4-3, the J gene TRBJ2-2; 11 bases line up with TRBD1. CDR1 is LGHNA, CDR2 YSLEER, per germline. The CDR3 runs 17 residues. The V gene end was trimmed by 1 base and the J gene end by 2 bases; junction bases not matched to a gene: 3. The CDR3 is CASSQGGQGANTGELFF. The CDR3 region has the DNA TGCGCCAGCAGCCAAGGAGGACAGGGGGCCAACACCGGGGAGCTGTTTTTT.

This chain connects TRBV5-1 to TRBJ2-5, with D tentatively TRBD2 (6 bases). V was cut by 4 bases and J by 5 bases, with 18 bases left in between. Germline values: CDR1 SGHRS, CDR2 YFSETQ. This CDR3 region has 15 residues. This CDR3 reads CASSPGDLGSETQYF. The CDR3 nucleotides read TGCGCCAGCAGCCCGGGGGACCTAGGCAGTGAGACCCAGTACTTC.

The chain is built from TRBV19 and TRBJ1-6; maybe TRBD1 (6 bases). The V gene lost 7 bases and the J gene lost 0 bases, with 10 bases spanning the gap. Germline CDR1 LNHDA, CDR2 SQIVND (reference sequence). The CDR3 has 15 residues. The CDR3 spells CASTSGVSYNSPLHF. DNA of the CDR3: TGTGCCAGTACCTCAGGGGTCTCCTATAATTCACCCCTCCACTTT.

This chain uses TRBV7-3 with TRBJ1-1, with D possibly being TRBD1 (5 bases). CDR1 and CDR2 (germline): SGHTA, FQGTGA. Trimming took off 5 bases at V and 2 bases at J, with 9 bases between the two ends. This CDR3 has 13 residues. CDR3 nucleotides: TGTGCCAGCAGCGTACAGGTAAACACTGAAGCTTTCTTT. Encoded protein: CASSVQVNTEAFF.

Written as DNA, the CDR3 is TGTGCCAGCAGCCCAATTACACCACACTATGGCTACACCTTC. Residues: CASSPITPHYGYTF. The V call is TRBV7-9, the J call TRBJ1-2, with D unresolved. The germline gives CDR1 SEHNR, CDR2 FQNEAQ (reference sequence). This CDR3 spans 14 amino acids. V gave up 5 bases and J gave up 3 bases, with 13 bases separating them.

The chain employs TRBV30 and TRBJ2-6, with D uncertain. The germline V and J ends were trimmed by 0 bases and 4 bases, with 7 bases remaining between them. The CDR3 spans 14 residues. Germline CDR1 reads GTSNPN; CDR2 reads SVGIG (reference sequence). CDR3 amino acids: CAWSVGHGANVLTF. The CDR3, as DNA: TGTGCCTGGAGTGTAGGTCACGGGGCCAACGTCCTGACTTTC.

The chain employs TRBV6-1 and TRBJ1-5; no clear D gene. Per the germline V gene, CDR1 is MNHNS and CDR2 is SASEGT. The CDR3 sequence is 16 residues long. Trimming pared 3 bases from V and 0 bases from J, leaving 12 bases between. The CDR3: CASSDLRLVSNQPQHF. The CDR3 DNA sequence: TGTGCCAGCAGTGACCTACGACTGGTTAGCAATCAGCCCCAGCATTTT.

The J gene is TRBJ1-2, the V gene TRBV6-1; D is uncertain. V lost 7 bases and J lost 5, with 11 bases in between. This CDR3 comprises 12 residues. Germline V CDR1 and CDR2: MNHNS, SASEGT. The CDR3 region has the DNA TGTGCCAGCAACCCAGCTCTATATGGCTACACCTTC. Encoded protein: CASNPALYGYTF.

This clone was observed a few times. The chain recombines TRBV11-3 with TRBJ2-5, with D unclear. Germline V gene data show CDR1 as SGHNT and CDR2 as YENEEA. Trimming stripped 2 bases from V and 4 bases from J, with 8 bases between. The CDR3 covers 13 residues. The CDR3 spells CASSLNRRETQYF. The CDR3 DNA is TGTGCCAGCAGCTTAAATCGAAGAGAGACCCAGTACTTC.

The chain uses TRBV11-2 and TRBJ1-2, with TRBD1 identical over 7 bases. CDR1 SGHAT and CDR2 FQNNGV come from the germline V gene. V was clipped by 5 bases and J by 8 bases; unmatched bases: 8. The CDR3 spans 13 residues. The CDR3 is CASSAMRGLGYTF. The CDR3 region has the DNA TGTGCCAGCAGCGCCATGAGGGGGCTGGGCTACACCTTC.

The chain carries TRBV15 and TRBJ1-5, with D uncertain. Deletions cut 0 bases from V and 8 bases from J, with 8 bases between. Germline values: CDR1 LNHNV, CDR2 YYDKDF (reference sequence). This CDR3 region has 13 residues. CDR3 sequence: CATSRDRPEPQHF. CDR3 DNA: TGTGCCACCAGCAGAGATCGTCCTGAGCCCCAGCATTTT.

The V gene is TRBV6-1, the J gene TRBJ1-2; 8 bases are a match to TRBD1. The CDR3 runs 14 residues. Germline CDR1 is MNHNS and CDR2 is SASEGT. Germline trimming cut 6 bases from V and 6 bases from J; bases unmatched to any gene: 9. CDR3 amino acids: CASRTSDRGHGYTF. DNA of the CDR3: TGTGCCAGCAGGACTTCCGACAGGGGACATGGCTACACCTTC.

This clone was observed a handful of times. The V and J genes are TRBV6-1 and TRBJ1-6; D uncertain. V was pared by 10 bases and J by 10 bases, with 17 bases between. This CDR3 contains 13 residues. Germline CDR1 reads MNHNS; CDR2 reads SASEGT. For the CDR3, the DNA is TGTGCCACCTATAGGGAGGTTGGGTCACCCCTCCACTTT. This translates into CATYREVGSPLHF.

The chain joins TRBV7-9 to TRBJ2-7, with D maybe TRBD2 (5 bases). Trimming stripped 1 base from V and 3 bases from J, with 16 bases between. CDR1 and CDR2 from the germline V gene are SEHNR and FQNEAQ (reference sequence). The CDR3 runs 16 residues. CDR3 DNA sequence: TGTGCCAGCAGCTTAGTCCCTGGACTGGGATTCTACGAGCAGTACTTC. Its protein is CASSLVPGLGFYEQYF. Complete variable domain (other parts from reference TRBV7-9 and TRBJ2-7): DTGVSQNPRHKITKRGQNVTFRCDPISEHNRLYWYRQTLGQGPEFLTYFQNEAQLEKSRLLSDRFSAERPKGSFSTLEIQRTEQGDSAMYLCASSLVPGLGFYEQYFGPGTRLTVT.

The chain couples TRBV7-9 to TRBJ2-4; a weak D match, TRBD1 (6 bases). The CDR3 runs to 14 residues. Germline V gene sequence: CDR1 SEHNR, CDR2 FQNEAQ (reference sequence). V was pared by 1 base and J by 8 bases, with 12 bases between. This CDR3 reads CASSLEAGVDIQYF. The CDR3 DNA reads as TGTGCCAGCAGCTTAGAGGCAGGGGTTGACATTCAGTACTTC.

This clone was detected once. This rearrangement joins TRBV27 to TRBJ1-1; TRBD1 aligns across 8 bases. CDR3 size: 20 residues. The germline V gene has CDR1 MNHEY and CDR2 SMNVEV (reference sequence). Trimming took 2 bases from V and 0 from J; bases not matched to a gene: 17. The CDR3 protein is CASSLIGLGTGNTMNTEAFF. DNA of the CDR3: TGTGCCAGCAGTTTAATCGGGTTAGGGACAGGAAATACGATGAACACTGAAGCTTTCTTT.